This T cell receptor beta chain was sequenced during a study of identical twins. Study-level points and caveats: Models underpredicted monozygotic twin sharing of out-of-frame TCR alpha. Insertion counts were lower in abundant cord blood beta clonotypes, a trend that memory repertoires did not show.

A template switching step contributed a universal primer site, while unique molecular identifiers were present in the cDNA. Via MiXCR, TCRdb re-called the 5' RACE reads, giving one row per CDR3 protein. The data contain approximately 1.8 million distinct CDR3 sequences, about 32% of them singletons. Only healthy Caucasians were enrolled as donors. This clonotype has a handful of counts. The antigen is unknown. The length of the CDR3 is 16 residues. The ends were cut back, 3 bases at V and 4 bases at J, with 17 bases in the middle. Germline loops: CDR1 SGHVS, CDR2 FQNEAQ. The clonotype comes from a newborn girl in good health. Input material: cord blood. The chain employs TRBV7-8 and TRBJ2-3; D gene uncertain. The CDR3 here is CASSFRLTAGADTQYF. The CDR3, as DNA: TGTGCCAGCAGCTTCCGTTTAACAGCCGGCGCAGATACGCAGTATTTT.